Shown below are 4 T cell receptor beta chains from a single sample sequenced in a study of T-cell reconstitution after alpha-beta-depleted transplantation in children. Researchers prepared the TCRbeta library using unique molecular identifiers, the study reports. TCRdb re-derived calls from the PCR reads in MiXCR, one entry per CDR3 protein. The table has a few hundred thousand distinct CDR3 sequences, 25% to 30% seen once. This material consisted of PBMCs, taken before TCRalphabeta/CD19-depleted stem cell transplant. The receptors shown here come from a boy younger than two with Wiskott-Aldrich syndrome, due to receive a stem cell transplant.

The gene calls are TRBV5-1 and TRBJ2-2; 10 nucleotides align to TRBD2. Germline trimming cut 4 bases from V and 5 bases from J; bases unmatched to any gene: 8. CDR3 length equals 16 residues. Per germline, CDR1 SGHRS and CDR2 YFSETQ. CDR3 coding DNA: TGCGCCAGCAGCCTCGGGCTAGCGGGAGAAACCGGGGAGCTGTTTTTT. The encoded protein is CASSLGLAGETGELFF.

As regards this clonotype: One junction end disagrees with the germline gene, perhaps due to a read error. V is TRBV20-1 and J is TRBJ2-1; 10 nucleotides agree with TRBD2. The CDR3 extends over 14 amino acids. The V gene's germline CDR1 is DFQATT and CDR2 SNEGSKA (reference sequence). CDR3 bases: TGCAGTACTAGGATACTAGCGGGGCACAATGAGCAGTTCTTC. Translating gives CSTRILAGHNEQFF.

The chain uses TRBV30 and TRBJ2-6, with D unresolved. The V end lost 3 bases, the J end lost 0 bases, and 0 bases lay between the germline ends. Germline CDR1 is GTSNPN and CDR2 is SVGIG (reference sequence). CDR3 length equals 12 residues. This chain's CDR3 is CAWSSGANVLTF. In nucleotides, the CDR3 is TGTGCCTGGAGCTCTGGGGCCAACGTCCTGACTTTC. Combining the CDR3 with reference TRBV30 and TRBJ2-6 gives the whole variable domain SQTIHQWPATLVQPVGSPLSLECTVEGTSNPNLYWYRQAAGRGLQLLFYSVGIGQISSEVPQNLSASRPQDRQFILSSKKLLLSDSGFYLCAWSSGANVLTFGAGSRLTVL.

The rearrangement uses TRBV6-5 and TRBJ2-1; 10 nucleotides agree with TRBD2. Trimming cost V 0 bases and J 0 bases; bases outside gene matches: 2. This CDR3 is 17 amino acids long. In germline, CDR1 is MNHEY, CDR2 SVGAGI. Here the CDR3 reads CASSYSRTSGSYNEQFF. The CDR3, as DNA: TGTGCCAGCAGTTACTCCCGGACTAGCGGCTCCTACAATGAGCAGTTCTTC.